These 6 T cell receptor beta chains were sequenced from one sample in a study of T-cell reconstitution after alpha-beta-depleted transplantation in children. As it was prepared, the TCRbeta library received unique molecular identifiers. TCRdb analysed the PCR reads with MiXCR anew, one entry per CDR3 protein. The data show 300,000 to 400,000 distinct CDR3 sequences, around 16% seen once. Specimen: PBMCs, mostly from graft donor cells, collected 360 days after TCRalphabeta/CD19-depleted stem cell transplant. The receptors come from a male patient aged 2 to 10 who had a stem cell transplant for acute lymphoblastic leukemia, so the T cells may come from the graft donor.

Ten or more counts support this clonotype. This chain joins TRBV12-3 or TRBV12-4 and TRBJ1-2; no clear D. V lost 5 bases to trimming and J lost 8 bases, with 18 bases between them. This CDR3 has 14 amino acids. Here the CDR3 reads CASSPTTRPGGYTF. CDR3 bases: TGTGCCAGCAGTCCTACTACTAGACCCGGGGGCTACACCTTC.

The V gene is TRBV5-6, the J gene TRBJ2-4; TRBD2 matches at 7 bases. V lost 1 base and J lost 2; bases outside the gene matches: 9. Germline CDR1 and CDR2: SGHDT and YYEEEE. There are 17 residues in the CDR3. CDR3 in DNA: TGTGCCAGCAGCTTGCGGGCGGGAGTGGGCCCCAAAAACATTCAGTACTTC. Amino acid sequence: CASSLRAGVGPKNIQYF.

This clonotype has just a few counts. The chain is built from TRBV5-1 and TRBJ2-3, with 10 bases fitting TRBD2. The CDR3 is 19 amino acids. V shed 2 bases and J 2 bases; nucleotides not matched to a gene: 14. CDR1 SGHRS and CDR2 YFSETQ come from the germline V gene. CDR3 protein: CASSFSLPSGSRNTDTQYF. DNA of the CDR3: TGCGCCAGCAGCTTTTCCCTCCCTAGCGGGAGCCGAAACACAGATACGCAGTATTTT. Complete variable domain (other parts from reference TRBV5-1 and TRBJ2-3): KAGVTQTPRYLIKTRGQQVTLSCSPISGHRSVSWYQQTPGQGLQFLFEYFSETQRNKGNFPGRFSGRQFSNSRSEMNVSTLELGDSALYLCASSFSLPSGSRNTDTQYFGPGTRLTVL.

V is TRBV7-3 and J is TRBJ2-1; D is undetermined. The CDR3 runs 15 residues. The ends were cut back, 5 bases at V and 0 bases at J, with 11 bases in the middle. Germline V gene data show CDR1 as SGHTA and CDR2 as FQGTGA. CDR3 amino acids: CASSQAGISYNEQFF. DNA for the CDR3: TGTGCCAGCAGCCAGGCTGGGATCTCCTACAATGAGCAGTTCTTC.

This clonotype was seen ten or more times. The V and J genes are TRBV5-1 and TRBJ2-3, with D maybe TRBD1 (6 bases). Deletions cut 3 bases from V and 3 bases from J, with 14 bases between. Germline assignment: CDR1 SGHRS and CDR2 YFSETQ. The CDR3 has 15 residues. CDR3 region: CASSSPGTMTDTQYF. The CDR3 DNA reads as TGCGCCAGCAGCTCCCCCGGGACAATGACAGATACGCAGTATTTT. Variable domain in full (rest from reference TRBV5-1 and TRBJ2-3): KAGVTQTPRYLIKTRGQQVTLSCSPISGHRSVSWYQQTPGQGLQFLFEYFSETQRNKGNFPGRFSGRQFSNSRSEMNVSTLELGDSALYLCASSSPGTMTDTQYFGPGTRLTVL.

V gene TRBV4-1 combines with J gene TRBJ1-5, with D possibly being TRBD1 (5 bases). Trimming removed 3 bases from V and 6 bases from J, with 15 bases in between. This CDR3 spans 15 amino acids. Germline CDR1 is MGHRA and CDR2 is YSYEKL. CDR3 sequence reads: CASSQVRGTSQPQHF. The CDR3 bases are TGCGCCAGCAGCCAGGTTAGAGGGACCTCTCAGCCCCAGCATTTT.